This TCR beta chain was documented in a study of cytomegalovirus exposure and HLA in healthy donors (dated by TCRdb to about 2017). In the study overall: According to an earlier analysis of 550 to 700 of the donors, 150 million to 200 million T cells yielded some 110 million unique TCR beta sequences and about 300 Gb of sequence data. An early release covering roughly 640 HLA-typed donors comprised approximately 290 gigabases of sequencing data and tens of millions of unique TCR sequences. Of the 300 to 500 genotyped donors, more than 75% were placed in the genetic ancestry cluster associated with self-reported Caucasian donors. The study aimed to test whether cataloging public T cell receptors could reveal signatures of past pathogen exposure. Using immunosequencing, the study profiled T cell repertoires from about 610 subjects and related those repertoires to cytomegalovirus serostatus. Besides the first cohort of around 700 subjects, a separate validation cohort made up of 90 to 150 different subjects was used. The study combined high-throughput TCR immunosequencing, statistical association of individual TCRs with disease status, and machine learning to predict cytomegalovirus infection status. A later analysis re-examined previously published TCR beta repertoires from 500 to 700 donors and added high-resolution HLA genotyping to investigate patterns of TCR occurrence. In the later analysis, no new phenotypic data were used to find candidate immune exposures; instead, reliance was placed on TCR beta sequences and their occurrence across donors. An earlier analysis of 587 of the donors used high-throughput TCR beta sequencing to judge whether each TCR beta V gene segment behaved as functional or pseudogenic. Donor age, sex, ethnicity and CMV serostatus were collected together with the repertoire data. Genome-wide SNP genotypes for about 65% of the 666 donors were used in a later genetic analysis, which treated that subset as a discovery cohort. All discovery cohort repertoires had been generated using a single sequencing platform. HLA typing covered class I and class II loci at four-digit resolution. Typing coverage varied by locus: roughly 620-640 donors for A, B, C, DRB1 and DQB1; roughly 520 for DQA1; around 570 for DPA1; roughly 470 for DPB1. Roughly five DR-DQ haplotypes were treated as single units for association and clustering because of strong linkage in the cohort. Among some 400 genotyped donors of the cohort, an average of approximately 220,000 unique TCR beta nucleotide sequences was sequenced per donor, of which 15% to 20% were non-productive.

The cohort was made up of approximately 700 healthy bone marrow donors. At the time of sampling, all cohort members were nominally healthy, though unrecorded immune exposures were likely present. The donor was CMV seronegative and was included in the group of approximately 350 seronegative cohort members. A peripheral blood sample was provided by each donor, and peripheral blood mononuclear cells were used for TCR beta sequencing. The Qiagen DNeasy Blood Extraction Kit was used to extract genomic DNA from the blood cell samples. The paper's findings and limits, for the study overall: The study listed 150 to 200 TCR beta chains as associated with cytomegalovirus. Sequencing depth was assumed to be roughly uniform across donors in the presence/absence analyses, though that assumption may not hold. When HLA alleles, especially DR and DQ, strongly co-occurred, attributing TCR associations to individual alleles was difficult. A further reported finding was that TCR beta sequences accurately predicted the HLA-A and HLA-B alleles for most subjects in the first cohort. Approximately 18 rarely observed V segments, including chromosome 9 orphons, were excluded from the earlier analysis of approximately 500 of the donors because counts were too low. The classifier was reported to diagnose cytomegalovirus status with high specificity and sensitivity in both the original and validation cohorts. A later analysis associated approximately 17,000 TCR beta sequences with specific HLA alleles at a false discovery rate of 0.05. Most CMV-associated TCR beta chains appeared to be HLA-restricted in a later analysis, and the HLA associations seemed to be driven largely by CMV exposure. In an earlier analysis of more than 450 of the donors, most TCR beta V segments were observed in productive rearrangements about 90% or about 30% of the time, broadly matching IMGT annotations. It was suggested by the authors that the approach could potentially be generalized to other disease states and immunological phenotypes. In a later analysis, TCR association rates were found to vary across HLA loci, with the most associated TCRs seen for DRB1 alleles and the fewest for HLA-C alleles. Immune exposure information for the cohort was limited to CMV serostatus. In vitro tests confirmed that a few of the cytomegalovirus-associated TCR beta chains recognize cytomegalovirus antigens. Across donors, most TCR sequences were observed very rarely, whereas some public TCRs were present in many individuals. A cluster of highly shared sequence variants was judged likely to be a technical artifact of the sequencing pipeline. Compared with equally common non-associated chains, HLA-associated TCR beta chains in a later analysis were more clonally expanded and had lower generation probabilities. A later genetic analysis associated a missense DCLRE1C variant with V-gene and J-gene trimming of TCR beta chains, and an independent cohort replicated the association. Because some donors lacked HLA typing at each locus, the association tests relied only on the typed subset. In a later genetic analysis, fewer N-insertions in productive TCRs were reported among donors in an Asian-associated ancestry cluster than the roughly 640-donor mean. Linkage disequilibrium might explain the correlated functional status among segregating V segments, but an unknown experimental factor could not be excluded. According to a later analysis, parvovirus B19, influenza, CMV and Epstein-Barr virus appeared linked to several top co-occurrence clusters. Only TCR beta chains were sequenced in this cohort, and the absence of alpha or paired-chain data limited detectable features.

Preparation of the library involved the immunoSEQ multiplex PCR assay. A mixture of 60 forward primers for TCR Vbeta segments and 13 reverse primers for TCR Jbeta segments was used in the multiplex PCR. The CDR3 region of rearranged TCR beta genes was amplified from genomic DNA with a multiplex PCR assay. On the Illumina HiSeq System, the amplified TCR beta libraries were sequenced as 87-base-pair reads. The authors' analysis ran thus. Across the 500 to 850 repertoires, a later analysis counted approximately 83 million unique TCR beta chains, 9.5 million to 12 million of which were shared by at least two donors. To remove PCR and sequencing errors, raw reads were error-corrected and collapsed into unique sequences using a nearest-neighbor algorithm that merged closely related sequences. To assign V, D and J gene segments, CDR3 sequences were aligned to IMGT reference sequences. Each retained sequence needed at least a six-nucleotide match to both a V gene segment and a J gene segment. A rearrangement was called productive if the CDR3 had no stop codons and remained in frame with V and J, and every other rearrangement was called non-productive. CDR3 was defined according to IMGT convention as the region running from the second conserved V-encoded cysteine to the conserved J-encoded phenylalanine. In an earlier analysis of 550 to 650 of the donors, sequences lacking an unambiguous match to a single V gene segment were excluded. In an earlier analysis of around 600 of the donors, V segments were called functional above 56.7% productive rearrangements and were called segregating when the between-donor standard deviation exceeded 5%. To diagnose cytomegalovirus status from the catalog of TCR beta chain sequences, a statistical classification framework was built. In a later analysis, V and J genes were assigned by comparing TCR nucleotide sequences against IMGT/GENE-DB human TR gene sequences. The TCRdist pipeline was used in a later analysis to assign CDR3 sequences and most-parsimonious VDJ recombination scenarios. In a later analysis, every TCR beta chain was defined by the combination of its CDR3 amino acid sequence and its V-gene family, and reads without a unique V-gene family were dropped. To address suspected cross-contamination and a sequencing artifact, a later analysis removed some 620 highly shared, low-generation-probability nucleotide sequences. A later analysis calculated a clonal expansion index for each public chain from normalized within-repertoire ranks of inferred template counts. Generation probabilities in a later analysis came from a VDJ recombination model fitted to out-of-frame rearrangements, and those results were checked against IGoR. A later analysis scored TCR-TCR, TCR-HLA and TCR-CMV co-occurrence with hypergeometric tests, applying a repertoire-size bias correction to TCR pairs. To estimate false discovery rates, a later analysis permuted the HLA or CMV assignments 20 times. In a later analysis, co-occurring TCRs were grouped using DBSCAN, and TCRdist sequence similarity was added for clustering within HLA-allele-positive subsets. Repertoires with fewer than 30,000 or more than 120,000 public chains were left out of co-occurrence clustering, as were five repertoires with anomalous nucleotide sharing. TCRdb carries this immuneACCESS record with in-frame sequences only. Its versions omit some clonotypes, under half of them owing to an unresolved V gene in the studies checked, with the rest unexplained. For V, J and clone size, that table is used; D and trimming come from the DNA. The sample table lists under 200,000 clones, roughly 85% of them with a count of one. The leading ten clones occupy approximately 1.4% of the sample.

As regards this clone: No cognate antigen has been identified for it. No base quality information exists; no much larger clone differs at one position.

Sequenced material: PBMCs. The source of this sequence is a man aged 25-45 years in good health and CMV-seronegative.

In nucleotide form, the sequence is TGTGCCAGCAGCTTGCGTCTTCTTAATGAAAAACTGTTTTTT. This codes for CASSLRLLNEKLFF. Recombination linked TRBV5-6 to TRBJ1-4, with no confidently assigned D gene. The CDR3 numbers 14 residues from cysteine through phenylalanine. Only CDR3 DNA remains: 42 bases, in frame from the first base. The germline V gene sets CDR1 to SGHDT and CDR2 to YYEEEE. The junction shows trimming of 1 base on V and 4 bases on J, plus 8 bases between the germline ends.